The clone carrying this T cell receptor beta chain has a single count. The table came from immunoSEQ multiplex PCR; TCRdb's copy has only in-frame clones and leaves some out. This sample yields 200,000 to 250,000 clones, of which roughly 86% are seen a single time; about 12% belongs to the top ten. This sample stems from a study of blood T cell repertoires in COVID-19. Across the study: The study drew acute and convalescent COVID-19 samples from the United States, Italy and Spain.

Sample: peripheral blood. This sequence originates from a woman in her forties with acute or convalescent COVID-19.

The CDR3 spells CATSDWGLAGVENEQFF. The DNA for the CDR3 is TGTGCCACCAGTGATTGGGGACTAGCGGGAGTGGAGAATGAGCAGTTCTTC. The rearrangement uses TRBV24-1 and TRBJ2-1, with 14 bases fitting TRBD2. This CDR3 spans 17 amino acids. The germline V gene encodes CDR1 KGHDR and CDR2 SFDVKD. The trim removed 2 bases at V and 7 bases at J, leaving 6 bases unmatched.